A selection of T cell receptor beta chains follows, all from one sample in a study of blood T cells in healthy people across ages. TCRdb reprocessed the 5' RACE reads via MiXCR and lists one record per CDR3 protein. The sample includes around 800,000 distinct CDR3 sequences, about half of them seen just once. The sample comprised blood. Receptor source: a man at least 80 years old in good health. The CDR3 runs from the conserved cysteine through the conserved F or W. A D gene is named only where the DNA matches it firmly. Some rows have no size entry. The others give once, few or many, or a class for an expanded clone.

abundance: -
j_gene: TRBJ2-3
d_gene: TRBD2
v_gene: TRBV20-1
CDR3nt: TGCAGTGCTATTTTAGCGGGAGGGCGCTTAGATGCGCAGTATTTT
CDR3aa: CSAILAGGRLDAQYF

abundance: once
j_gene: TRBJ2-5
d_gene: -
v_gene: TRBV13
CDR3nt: TGTGCCAGCAGCTCCTCGTGGGACCCCCGTAGTGAGACCCAGTACTTC
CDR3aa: CASSSSWDPRSETQYF

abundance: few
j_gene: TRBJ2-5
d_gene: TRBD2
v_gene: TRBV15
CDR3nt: TGTGCCACCAGCGGGGGACTACCAGAAGAGACCCAGTACTTC
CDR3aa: CATSGGLPEETQYF

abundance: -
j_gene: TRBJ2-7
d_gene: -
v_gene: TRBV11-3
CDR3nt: TGTGCCAGCAGCTTAGATATGGCATTATCAACCTACGAGCAGTACTTC
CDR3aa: CASSLDMALSTYEQYF

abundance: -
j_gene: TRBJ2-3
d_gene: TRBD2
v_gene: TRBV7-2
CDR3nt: TGTGCCAAAAATAAAGCGGGGGGGCGGGCAGATACGCAGTATTTT
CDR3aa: CAKNKAGGRADTQYF

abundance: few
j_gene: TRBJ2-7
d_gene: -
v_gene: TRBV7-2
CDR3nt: TGTGCCAGCAGCTCAGGCCTCAGCGAGCAGTACTTC
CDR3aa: CASSSGLSEQYF

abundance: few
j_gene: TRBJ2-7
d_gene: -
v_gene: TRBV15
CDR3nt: TGTGCCACCAGCAGACTAGACCACTCCACCTCCATCGAGCAGTACTTC
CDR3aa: CATSRLDHSTSIEQYF

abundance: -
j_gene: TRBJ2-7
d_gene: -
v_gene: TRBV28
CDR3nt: TGTGCCAGCAGTTTCGGGACATCCCAGTACTTC
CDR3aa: CASSFGTSQYF

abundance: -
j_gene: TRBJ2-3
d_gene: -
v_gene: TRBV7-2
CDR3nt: -
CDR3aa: CATTFGASDTQYF

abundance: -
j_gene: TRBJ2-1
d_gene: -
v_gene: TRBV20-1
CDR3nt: TGCAGTGCTAGGGCTCTCAATGAGCAGTTCTTC
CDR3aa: CSARALNEQFF

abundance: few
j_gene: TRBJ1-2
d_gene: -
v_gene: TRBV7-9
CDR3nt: TGTGCCAGCACCCTAACGGGGGGCGCCTATGGCTACACCTTC
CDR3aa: CASTLTGGAYGYTF

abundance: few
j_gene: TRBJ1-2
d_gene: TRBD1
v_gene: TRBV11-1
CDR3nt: TGTGCCAGCAGCTTAGCACCAGGGGGCTATGGCTACACCTTC
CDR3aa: CASSLAPGGYGYTF

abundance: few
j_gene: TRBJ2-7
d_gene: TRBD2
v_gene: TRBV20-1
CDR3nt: TGCAGTGCTAGAGATGATCGGGGGGTAAAATCCTACGAGCAGTACTTC
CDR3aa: CSARDDRGVKSYEQYF

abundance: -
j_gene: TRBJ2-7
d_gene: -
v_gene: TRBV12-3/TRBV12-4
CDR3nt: TGTGCCAGCACCAAAGACACGGGGGAGCAGTACTTC
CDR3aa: CASTKDTGEQYF

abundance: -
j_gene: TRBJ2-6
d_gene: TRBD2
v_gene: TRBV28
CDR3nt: TGTGCCAGTTTTGGGGGGGGATACCCCTCTGGGGCCAACGTCCTGACTTTC
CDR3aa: CASFGGGYPSGANVLTF